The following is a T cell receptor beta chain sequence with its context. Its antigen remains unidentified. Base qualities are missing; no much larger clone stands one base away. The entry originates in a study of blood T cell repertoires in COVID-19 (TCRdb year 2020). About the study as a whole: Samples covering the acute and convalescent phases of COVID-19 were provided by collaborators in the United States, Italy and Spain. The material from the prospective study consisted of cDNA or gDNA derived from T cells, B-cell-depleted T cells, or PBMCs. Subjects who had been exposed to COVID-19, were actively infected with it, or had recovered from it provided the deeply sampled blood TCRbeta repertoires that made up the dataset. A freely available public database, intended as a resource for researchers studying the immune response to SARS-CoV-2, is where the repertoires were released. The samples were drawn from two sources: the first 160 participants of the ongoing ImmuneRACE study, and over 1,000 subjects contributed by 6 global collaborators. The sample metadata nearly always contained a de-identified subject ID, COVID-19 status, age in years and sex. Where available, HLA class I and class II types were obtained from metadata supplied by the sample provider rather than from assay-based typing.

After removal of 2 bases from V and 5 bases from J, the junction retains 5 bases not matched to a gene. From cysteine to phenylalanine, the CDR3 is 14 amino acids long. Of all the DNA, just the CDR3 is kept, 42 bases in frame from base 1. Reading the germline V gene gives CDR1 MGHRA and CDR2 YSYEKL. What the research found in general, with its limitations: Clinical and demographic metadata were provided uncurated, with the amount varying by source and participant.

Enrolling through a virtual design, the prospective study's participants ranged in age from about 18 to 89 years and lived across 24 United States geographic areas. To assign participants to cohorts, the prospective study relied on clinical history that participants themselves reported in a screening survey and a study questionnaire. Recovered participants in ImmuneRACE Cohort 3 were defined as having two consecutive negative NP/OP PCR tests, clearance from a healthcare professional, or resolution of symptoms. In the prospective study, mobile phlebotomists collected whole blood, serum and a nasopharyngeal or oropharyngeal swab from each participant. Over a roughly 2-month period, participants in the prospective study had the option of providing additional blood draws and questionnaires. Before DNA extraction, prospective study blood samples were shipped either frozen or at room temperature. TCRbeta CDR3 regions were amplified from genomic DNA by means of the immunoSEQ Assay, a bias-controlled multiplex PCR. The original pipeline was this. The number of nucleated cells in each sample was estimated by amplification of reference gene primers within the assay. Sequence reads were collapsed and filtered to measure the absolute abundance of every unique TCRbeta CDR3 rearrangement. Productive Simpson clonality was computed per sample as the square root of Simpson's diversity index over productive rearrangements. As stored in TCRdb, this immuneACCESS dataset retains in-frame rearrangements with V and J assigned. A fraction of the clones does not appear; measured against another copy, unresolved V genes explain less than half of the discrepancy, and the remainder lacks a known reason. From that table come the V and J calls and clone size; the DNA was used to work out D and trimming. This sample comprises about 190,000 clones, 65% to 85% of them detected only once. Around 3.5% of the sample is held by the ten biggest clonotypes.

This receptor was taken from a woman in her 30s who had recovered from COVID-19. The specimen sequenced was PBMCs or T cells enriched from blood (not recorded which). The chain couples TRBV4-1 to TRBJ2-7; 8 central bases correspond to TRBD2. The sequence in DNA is TGCGCCAGCAGCCAACCGGTCGGGGGGGACGAGCAGTACTTC. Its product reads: CASSQPVGGDEQYF.